This TCR beta chain came from a study of identical twins. The CDR3 contains 15 residues. In germline, CDR1 is MNHEY, CDR2 SVGAGI. V lost 6 bases to trimming and J lost 6 bases; unmatched junction nucleotides: 11. Notes on this clonotype: No antigen is known for it.

TCRdb recomputed calls from the 5' RACE reads with MiXCR, one row per CDR3 protein. The sample consists of some 1,600,000 distinct CDR3 sequences, around 33% of them appearing once. Findings and caveats of the study: There were fewer insertions in abundant cord blood beta clonotypes, but memory repertoires showed no such pattern. Some out-of-frame alpha sequences were shared by twins, and these showed excess low generation probability.

The sequenced sample consisted of cord blood. The rearrangement links TRBV6-5 to TRBJ1-2; 9 bases map to TRBD1. The receptor's source is a newborn girl in good health. The CDR3, as DNA: TGTGCCAGCAGCCGGACCCCCGGGACAGGGCATGGCTACACCTTC. Its translation: CASSRTPGTGHGYTF.